The 27 T cell receptor beta chains below were found in one sample sequenced in a study of T cell changes during pregnancy in multiple sclerosis. Sequencing used immunoSEQ multiplex PCR; TCRdb keeps in-frame clones, though not all of them. The sample carries approximately 70,000 clones, around 89% recorded once. The sequences come from peripheral blood, collected in the first trimester of pregnancy. The receptors come from a female donor in good health, enrolled as a control in a pregnancy study.

CDR3 coding DNA: TGCGCCAGCAGCCTCTTTGCAGGATCTGGGTACGAGCAGTACTTC. It specifies CASSLFAGSGYEQYF. The rearrangement joins TRBV4-3 to TRBJ2-7; D unclear. The CDR3 has 15 residues. CDR1 LGHNA and CDR2 YSLEER come from the germline V gene. V dropped 4 bases and J dropped 4 bases, with 17 bases sitting between them.

V usage is TRBV7-8 and J usage is TRBJ1-3; perhaps TRBD1 as D (5 bases). CDR1 is SGHVS and CDR2 is FQNEAQ in the germline V gene. There are 16 residues in the CDR3. The germline V and J ends were trimmed by 0 bases and 2 bases, with 11 bases remaining between them. This chain's CDR3 is CASSLASREAGNTIYF. CDR3 nucleotides: TGTGCCAGCAGCTTAGCGAGCAGGGAAGCTGGAAACACCATATATTTT.

This chain uses TRBV18 with TRBJ1-2, with 7 bases that match TRBD1. This CDR3 is 12 amino acids long. With V trimmed by 3 bases and J by 8 bases, 3 bases remained unmatched. Germline V gene lookup returns CDR1 KGHSH and CDR2 LQKENI. The CDR3 nucleotides read TGTGCCAGCTCACCCGACAGGGAAGGCTACACCTTC. It is translated as CASSPDREGYTF.

Points on this clone: Distinct nucleotide sequences in the sample also encode this CDR3. This chain uses TRBV6-1 with TRBJ1-1; D not resolved. V lost 2 bases and J 5 bases, leaving 9 bases between the germline ends. Germline CDR1 is MNHNS and CDR2 is SASEGT. CDR3 length equals 13 residues. The CDR3 reads CASSESRGTEAFF. The CDR3 coding sequence is TGTGCCAGCAGTGAAAGTCGGGGTACTGAAGCTTTCTTT.

The CDR3 DNA follows: TGTGCCAGCGAATTTAGCGGGGGGGGCACAGATACGCAGTATTTT. Encoded protein: CASEFSGGGTDTQYF. The chain links TRBV7-2 to TRBJ2-3; 11 bases map to TRBD2. With V trimmed by 8 bases and J by 1 base, 5 bases remained unmatched. The germline V gene encodes CDR1 SGHTA and CDR2 FQGNSA. This CDR3 contains 15 residues.

This clone was detected a few times. Sequence at one end of the junction differs from germline and may be a read error. This sequence joins TRBV7-7 and TRBJ2-3, with 7 bases matching TRBD1. The CDR3 is made up of 16 amino acids. Germline V gene data show CDR1 as SSHAT and CDR2 as FNYEAQ (reference sequence). This chain's CDR3 is CASSRGTDPSTDTQYF. The CDR3 DNA is TGTGCTAGCAGCCGAGGGACAGACCCTAGCACAGATACGCAGTATTTT.

V is TRBV28 and J is TRBJ1-2; TRBD1 is a possible D gene (5 bases). V lost 7 bases to trimming and J lost 4 bases, with 13 bases between them. There are 13 residues in the CDR3. The germline V gene has CDR1 MDHEN and CDR2 SYDVKM. The CDR3 sequence: CASTPGGGYGYTF. The CDR3 coding sequence is TGTGCCAGCACCCCCGGGGGGGGCTATGGCTACACCTTC.

This rearrangement joins TRBV5-1 to TRBJ2-2; tentatively, D is TRBD2 (6 bases). Germline V CDR1 and CDR2: SGHRS, YFSETQ. Trimming cost V 0 bases and J 8 bases, with 17 bases left between them. This CDR3 has 16 amino acids. Here the CDR3 reads CASSLGHGTFAGELFF. CDR3 coding DNA: TGCGCCAGCAGCTTGGGACACGGGACTTTTGCGGGGGAGCTGTTTTTT.

About this clone: One end of the junction does not line up with germline, which may come from a read error. The chain employs TRBV7-2 and TRBJ1-5; D unclear. This CDR3 spans 12 amino acids. Germline-derived CDR1 and CDR2 are SGHTA and FQGNSA. DNA of the CDR3: TGTGCCAGCAGCAATAGCAGTCAGCCCCAGCATTTT. Its translation: CASSNSSQPQHF.

This sequence joins TRBV6-4 and TRBJ1-2, with D perhaps TRBD1 (5 bases). The germline V and J ends were trimmed by 0 bases and 6 bases, with 14 bases remaining between them. CDR3 length: 15 residues. Germline V lookup: CDR1 MRHNA, CDR2 SNTAGT. The CDR3 is CASSDSPGRVNGYTF. The CDR3 DNA sequence: TGTGCCAGCAGTGACTCCCCTGGCAGGGTGAATGGCTACACCTTC.

The genes are TRBV5-1 and TRBJ2-5; D gene ambiguous. V gave up 3 bases and J gave up 5 bases, with 11 bases separating them. Germline loops: CDR1 SGHRS, CDR2 YFSETQ. The CDR3 is 13 residues long. The CDR3 reads CASSYNNPETQYF. The CDR3 DNA follows: TGCGCCAGCAGCTACAACAATCCTGAGACCCAGTACTTC.

This chain connects TRBV7-2 to TRBJ1-4, with 8 bases aligning to TRBD1. With V trimmed by 5 bases and J by 8 bases, 7 bases remained unmatched. Germline CDR1 reads SGHTA; CDR2 reads FQGNSA. This CDR3 contains 14 residues. The CDR3 loop reads CASSARTGREKLFF. DNA for the CDR3: TGTGCCAGCAGCGCCCGGACAGGGAGAGAAAAACTGTTTTTT.

The chain has TRBV27 and TRBJ1-5, with TRBD1 matching over 11 bases. Unmatched junction bases numbered 7, after V lost 6 bases and J lost 6 bases. This CDR3 spans 15 amino acids. Germline CDR1 MNHEY, CDR2 SMNVEV (reference sequence). The CDR3 is CASRPTGTGGQPQHF. The CDR3 nucleotides read TGTGCCAGCAGACCTACCGGGACAGGGGGTCAGCCCCAGCATTTT.

This clone was detected only a few times. The chain couples TRBV7-6 to TRBJ2-7; 9 nucleotides align to TRBD1. Germline CDR1 and CDR2: SGHVS and FNYEAQ. The CDR3 has 13 amino acids. Trimming removed 3 bases from V and 3 bases from J; junction bases left unmatched: 0. For the CDR3, the DNA is TGTGCCAGCAGCTTGACAGGGGGCTACGAGCAGTACTTC. Translating gives CASSLTGGYEQYF. The full variable domain, with the rest looked up from reference TRBV7-6 and TRBJ2-7, is GAGVSQSPRYKVTKRGQDVALRCDPISGHVSLYWYRQALGQGPEFLTYFNYEAQQDKSGLPNDRFSAERPEGSISTLTIQRTEQRDSAMYRCASSLTGGYEQYFGPGTRLTVT.

The CDR3 nucleotides read TGTGCCAGCAGAACACCCACGGGACAGTTTAACGGACCGCAGAACTATGGCTACACCTTC. Its protein is CASRTPTGQFNGPQNYGYTF. The J gene is TRBJ1-2, the V gene TRBV28; TRBD1 aligns across 7 bases. Losses at the gene ends were 6 bases for V and 2 bases for J; bases not matched to a gene: 24. The germline V gene encodes CDR1 MDHEN and CDR2 SYDVKM. CDR3 length equals 20 residues.

The rearrangement uses TRBV10-1 and TRBJ1-2, with 10 bases lining up with TRBD1. Germline trimming cut 2 bases from V and 6 bases from J; bases unmatched to any gene: 6. Germline V gives CDR1 WNHNN, CDR2 SYGVQD (reference sequence). This CDR3 is 15 amino acids long. The DNA for the CDR3 is TGCGCCAGCAGTGAGGGGACAGGGGCCTGCCATGGCTACACCTTC. It specifies CASSEGTGACHGYTF.

V usage is TRBV5-6 and J usage is TRBJ1-1; 7 bases fit TRBD1. J lost 11 bases, V lost 0 bases, and 4 bases had no gene match. Germline loops: CDR1 SGHDT, CDR2 YYEEEE. The CDR3 is 12 residues long. CDR3 sequence (DNA): TGTGCCAGCAGCTTGGCCGAGACAGGGGCTTTCTTT. Residues: CASSLAETGAFF.

The chain carries TRBV7-2 and TRBJ2-7; TRBD2 is a possible D gene (7 bases). V was cut by 2 bases and J by 4 bases, with 12 bases left in between. The CDR3 runs 14 residues. CDR1 is SGHTA, CDR2 FQGNSA, per germline. The CDR3 here is CASSLRGGEYEQYF. The CDR3 DNA sequence: TGTGCCAGCAGCTTAAGAGGGGGGGAATACGAGCAGTACTTC.

The rearrangement uses TRBV7-7 and TRBJ2-5, with D possibly matching TRBD1 (7 bases). V gave up 5 bases and J gave up 3 bases, with 13 bases separating them. The CDR3 consists of 14 residues. From germline, CDR1 is SSHAT and CDR2 FNYEAQ (reference sequence). The CDR3: CASSRAGGKETQYF. CDR3 bases: TGTGCCAGCAGCCGGGCAGGGGGGAAAGAGACCCAGTACTTC.

The rearrangement uses TRBV6-4 and TRBJ2-7, with 9 nucleotides matching TRBD2. After removal of 3 bases from V and 3 bases from J, the junction contained 6 bases not matched to a gene. This CDR3 spans 15 amino acids. The germline gives CDR1 MRHNA, CDR2 SNTAGT. As DNA, the CDR3 is TGTGCCAGCAGTGAGGTGGCGGGAGGGTACTACGAGCAGTACTTC. Encoded protein: CASSEVAGGYYEQYF.

The rearrangement links TRBV28 to TRBJ1-1; 12 bases agree with TRBD1. This CDR3 comprises 15 residues. The V and J ends lost 5 bases and 3 bases, in that order; junction bases with no gene match: 4. Germline-derived CDR1 and CDR2 are MDHEN and SYDVKM. Written as DNA, the CDR3 is TGTGCCAGCAGTAGGGGACAGGGGGCATACACTGAAGCTTTCTTT. Amino acids: CASSRGQGAYTEAFF. Using reference TRBV28 and TRBJ1-1 for the parts outside the CDR3, the full variable domain is DVKVTQSSRYLVKRTGEKVFLECVQDMDHENMFWYRQDPGLGLRLIYFSYDVKMKEKGDIPEGYSVSREKKERFSLILESASTNQTSMYLCASSRGQGAYTEAFFGQGTRLTVV.

The chain joins TRBV19 to TRBJ1-5, with 8 bases that match TRBD1. The CDR3 is 14 residues long. Looked up from germline, CDR1 is LNHDA and CDR2 is SQIVND (reference sequence). V was pared by 10 bases and J by 2 bases, with 7 bases of the junction left unmatched. CDR3 nucleotides: TGTGCCACCACAGGGGGGGTTGGCAATCAGCCCCAGCATTTT. Amino acid sequence: CATTGGVGNQPQHF.

The chain employs TRBV4-3 and TRBJ2-2, with TRBD2 as a possible D gene (6 bases). V lost 3 bases, J lost 6 bases, and 17 bases lay in between. This CDR3 has 16 residues. The germline gives CDR1 LGHNA, CDR2 YSLEER. The CDR3 reads CASSHPTGRGSGELFF. The CDR3 region has the DNA TGCGCCAGCAGCCATCCCACCGGGCGGGGTTCCGGGGAGCTGTTTTTT.

The chain uses TRBV10-3 and TRBJ1-4; D is unclear. Trimming removed 0 bases at V and 5 bases at J, with 7 bases between. Germline V gene data show CDR1 as ENHRY and CDR2 as SYGVKD. This CDR3 has 14 residues. The CDR3 region has the DNA TGTGCCATCAGTGAGTCGGGAGGGAATGAAAAACTGTTTTTT. This translates into CAISESGGNEKLFF.

V is TRBV6-5 and J is TRBJ1-1, with no clear D. Germline V CDR1 and CDR2: MNHEY, SVGAGI. Trimming took off 7 bases at V and 6 bases at J, with 9 bases between the two ends. The CDR3 loop spans 11 amino acids. CDR3 in amino acids: CASNSESEAFF. The CDR3 DNA reads TGTGCCAGCAACTCTGAATCTGAAGCTTTCTTT.

This clone has only one observation. The V call is TRBV5-8, the J call TRBJ1-1, with TRBD1 as a possible D gene (6 bases). The germline V and J ends were trimmed by 7 bases and 11 bases, with 24 bases remaining between them. Germline V gene sequence: CDR1 SGHTS, CDR2 YDEGEE. The CDR3 covers 14 residues. CDR3 in DNA: TGTGCCAGCGGCCTGCGACAGGTCGATTGGATGGCTTTCTTT. Its protein is CASGLRQVDWMAFF.

The chain couples TRBV5-1 to TRBJ1-3; 7 bases are shared with TRBD1. V was clipped by 0 bases and J by 0 bases; unmatched bases: 6. CDR1 is SGHRS, CDR2 YFSETQ, per germline. CDR3 size: 17 residues. The CDR3 DNA reads TGCGCCAGCAGCTTGGACCTCGGGACAGTCTCTGGAAACACCATATATTTT. Protein sequence: CASSLDLGTVSGNTIYF.